What follows are 5 T cell receptor beta chains derived from one specimen sequenced in a study of CD8 T cells in ankylosing spondylitis. MiXCR, applied by TCRdb to the 5' RACE reads, yields one record per CDR3 protein. The sample yields approximately 540,000 distinct CDR3 sequences, more than 9.5% seen once. Notes on the study in general: In ankylosing spondylitis blood, a motif of eight highly homologous TCR beta variants appeared characteristic.

No antigen has been identified for these receptors. Sequences were obtained from blood, either unsorted or a sorted T cell fraction (not recorded which). The source is a male donor with ankylosing spondylitis.

In its sample, this clonotype was seen many times. CDR3 residues: CAIRRGQGPQHF. DNA of the CDR3: TGTGCCATCCGCCGGGGGCAAGGGCCCCAGCATTTT. The chain uses TRBV7-9 and TRBJ1-5, with D possibly being TRBD1 (6 bases). Trimming took 10 bases from V and 9 from J, leaving 16 bases between them. The CDR3 totals 12 residues. Germline-derived CDR1 and CDR2 are SEHNR and FQNEAQ (reference sequence).

The chain has TRBV21-1 and TRBJ2-7. TRBV21-1 is given as a pseudogene. There are 14 residues in the CDR3. CDR3 sequence: CANRGRNKTYEQYV. In DNA, the CDR3 is TGTGCCAATAGAGGACGGAATAAGACCTACGAGCAGTACGTC.

J is TRBJ2-5 and V is TRBV10-1; 14 bases fit TRBD2. CDR1 and CDR2 (germline): WNHNN, SYGVQD (reference sequence). Losses at the gene ends were 2 bases for V and 1 base for J; bases not matched to a gene: 6. The CDR3 length is 18 residues. In DNA form, the CDR3 reads TGCGCCAGCAGTGAGCTGGGACTAGCGGGAGTGGCCCAAGAGACCCAGTACTTC. This translates into CASSELGLAGVAQETQYF.

This clonotype was observed at least ten times. The rearrangement uses TRBV20-1 and TRBJ1-1; D gene uncertain. V lost 0 bases and J 1 base, leaving 12 bases between the germline ends. CDR1 is DFQATT and CDR2 is SNEGSKA in the germline V gene (reference sequence). The CDR3 runs to 15 residues. This CDR3 reads CSARDRAGANTEAFF. DNA for the CDR3: TGCAGTGCTAGAGATAGAGCAGGAGCGAACACTGAAGCTTTCTTT.

The rearrangement links TRBV10-3 to TRBJ2-2; no definite D call. Between the trimmed V and J ends, which lost 8 bases and 2 bases, there was a span of 6 bases. This CDR3 comprises 12 residues. Germline CDR1 ENHRY, CDR2 SYGVKD. DNA of the CDR3: TGTGCCATCCCCCAAAACACCGGGGAGCTGTTTTTT. It translates to CAIPQNTGELFF.